Described below is a single T cell receptor (beta chain) sequence and its context. The antigen is unknown. Sequencing used immunoSEQ multiplex PCR; TCRdb keeps in-frame clones, though not all of them. This repertoire shows 110,000 to 150,000 clones, roughly three quarters found once; its top ten account for about 4.7%. This record belongs to a study of cytotoxic CD8 clonotypes in ibrutinib-treated CLL. Study summary: In all, more than ten patients were relapsed/refractory, some 16 were treatment-naive and roughly 18 were IGHV unmutated. Sequenced samples delivered averages of roughly 250,000 productive templates and around 90,000 productive rearrangements. Regarding the study as a whole: In comparison with age-matched healthy donors, baseline clonality was higher and tracked circulating CD8+ T-cell counts.

V shed 1 base and J shed 2 bases, with 9 bases lying between them. The CDR3 consists of 14 residues. The germline CDR1 and CDR2 sequences are LGHNA and YNFKEQ. The specimen comprised PBMCs, sampled after 24 months of ibrutinib treatment. The chain has TRBV4-2 and TRBJ2-7; the D gene could be TRBD1 or TRBD2 (5 bases each). The sequence came from a human donor with chronic lymphocytic leukemia. The CDR3 sequence: CASSQAVGAYEQYF. The CDR3 DNA sequence: TGTGCCAGCAGCCAAGCGGTGGGGGCCTACGAGCAGTACTTC.